This is a list of T cell receptor beta chains from one sample in a study of blood T cell repertoires in COVID-19. Using immunoSEQ multiplex PCR, the repertoire was profiled, and TCRdb retains in-frame clones only, with some absent. The sample yields 150,000 to 200,000 clones, 82% seen once. The sequenced material came from peripheral blood. These receptors all stem from a woman aged 30 to 39 with acute or convalescent COVID-19. CDR3s include the opening cysteine and the closing phenylalanine or tryptophan. Each record gives: CDR3 length, V gene, J gene, clone size, CDR3 protein. A row's size may be missing; if present it is once, few, many or a size class.

length: 15
V: TRBV2
J: TRBJ2-3
size: NA
CDR3: CASSQDRGPTDTQYF

length: 13
V: TRBV11-3
J: TRBJ2-5
size: NA
CDR3: CASSFAPRETQYF

length: 17
V: TRBV19
J: TRBJ1-5
size: NA
CDR3: CASTSPRRGSSNQPQHF

length: 14
V: TRBV7-2
J: TRBJ1-2
size: NA
CDR3: CASSLESRVRGYTF

length: 13
V: TRBV29-1
J: TRBJ1-2
size: NA
CDR3: CSVECPGQGCYTF

length: 13
V: TRBV11-2
J: TRBJ1-3
size: NA
CDR3: CASSLDGLPPYNF

length: 13
V: TRBV27
J: TRBJ2-7
size: NA
CDR3: CAVGGGRVYEQYF

length: 13
V: TRBV5-4
J: TRBJ1-4
size: NA
CDR3: CASSYPPDEKLFF

length: 13
V: TRBV19
J: TRBJ2-5
size: NA
CDR3: CASTPAGGETQYF

length: 11
V: TRBV28
J: TRBJ1-1
size: NA
CDR3: CASRSDTGTLF

length: 17
V: TRBV6-1
J: TRBJ1-2
size: few
CDR3: CASSETHQPRDSYGYTF

length: 14
V: TRBV19
J: TRBJ1-2
size: NA
CDR3: CASSFLGQGNGYTF

length: 16
V: TRBV4-1
J: TRBJ2-2
size: few
CDR3: CASSPGETGGTGELFF

length: 14
V: TRBV19
J: TRBJ1-1
size: NA
CDR3: CASSIQGAAAEAFF

length: 24
V: TRBV3-1/TRBV3-2
J: TRBJ2-7
size: NA
CDR3: CASSQEGWGDRLGLAGQHYYEQYF

length: 15
V: TRBV5-1
J: TRBJ2-5
size: NA
CDR3: CASSFEGLRGETQYF

length: 13
V: TRBV13
J: TRBJ2-4
size: NA
CDR3: CAITGGSKNIQYF

length: 14
V: TRBV5-1
J: TRBJ1-4
size: NA
CDR3: CASRGDGRHEKLFF

length: 17
V: TRBV5-1
J: TRBJ1-2
size: once
CDR3: CASSPLGASVGNYGYTF

length: 14
V: TRBV7-2
J: TRBJ1-4
size: NA
CDR3: CASSPGGAGEKLFF

length: 18
V: TRBV19
J: TRBJ1-1
size: NA
CDR3: CASSQPGQGGYGNTEAFF

length: 13
V: TRBV6-5
J: TRBJ1-1
size: NA
CDR3: CATKRTLRTEAFF

length: 13
V: TRBV2
J: TRBJ2-1
size: NA
CDR3: CASSVWRDNEQFF

length: 15
V: TRBV6-5
J: TRBJ2-7
size: NA
CDR3: CASRVMRDGAYEQYF

length: 16
V: TRBV13
J: TRBJ1-6
size: NA
CDR3: CASSLSPGSYNSPLHF

length: 16
V: TRBV3-1/TRBV3-2
J: TRBJ2-3
size: NA
CDR3: CASSPPLAGCTDTQYF

length: 13
V: TRBV28
J: TRBJ1-2
size: NA
CDR3: CASRRGGTGGYTF

length: 14
V: TRBV28
J: TRBJ1-3
size: once
CDR3: CASTPRTAGNTIYF

length: 11
V: TRBV13
J: TRBJ2-3
size: NA
CDR3: CASSLRGPISF

length: 14
V: TRBV27
J: TRBJ1-1
size: NA
CDR3: CASSLTWEVTEAFF

length: 13
V: TRBV18
J: TRBJ1-2
size: NA
CDR3: CASSPSGSYGYTF

length: 11
V: TRBV11-2
J: TRBJ2-7
size: NA
CDR3: CASSFQYEQYF

length: 17
V: TRBV7-3
J: TRBJ2-5
size: once
CDR3: CASSLWGTSGGSGTQYF

length: 16
V: TRBV7-9
J: TRBJ2-5
size: NA
CDR3: CASSYPRQGGQETQYF

length: 12
V: TRBV7-2
J: TRBJ2-7
size: NA
CDR3: CASSSSGYEQYF

length: 20
V: TRBV5-4
J: TRBJ2-1
size: NA
CDR3: CASSLDGLAGSQSSYNEQFF

length: 13
V: TRBV9
J: TRBJ1-1
size: few
CDR3: CASSEVEITEAFF

length: 14
V: TRBV6-5
J: TRBJ1-5
size: once
CDR3: CASSPGGANQPQHF

length: 16
V: TRBV28
J: TRBJ1-1
size: NA
CDR3: CASSLSGRTGGTEAFF

length: 14
V: TRBV27
J: TRBJ1-6
size: NA
CDR3: CASRFDSYNSPLHF

length: 16
V: TRBV5-6
J: TRBJ1-5
size: NA
CDR3: CASSLSGQALNQPQHF

length: 15
V: TRBV10-3
J: TRBJ2-1
size: NA
CDR3: CAISGSAGEGNEQFF

length: 12
V: TRBV19
J: TRBJ1-2
size: NA
CDR3: CASTLGNYGYTF

length: 14
V: TRBV19
J: TRBJ2-1
size: NA
CDR3: CASSLPPGGGEQFF

length: 15
V: TRBV5-6
J: TRBJ2-4
size: once
CDR3: CASSEMSGAKNIQYF

length: 13
V: TRBV27
J: TRBJ1-2
size: NA
CDR3: CASSHQGYYGYTF

length: 14
V: TRBV5-6
J: TRBJ1-6
size: NA
CDR3: CASSFAGTNSPLHF

length: 17
V: TRBV4-1
J: TRBJ2-1
size: NA
CDR3: CASSQEGGGSYRNEQFF

length: 13
V: TRBV6-1
J: TRBJ2-1
size: NA
CDR3: CASSEKRENEQFF

length: 15
V: TRBV6-5
J: TRBJ1-3
size: once
CDR3: CASSLTGNSGNTIYF

length: 12
V: TRBV27
J: TRBJ2-7
size: NA
CDR3: CASSFPGYEQYF

length: 14
V: TRBV6-5
J: TRBJ1-1
size: NA
CDR3: CASSERLENTEAFF

length: 15
V: TRBV7-2
J: TRBJ2-3
size: NA
CDR3: CASSFQGASPDTQYF

length: 12
V: TRBV12-3/TRBV12-4
J: TRBJ1-1
size: NA
CDR3: CASSFHGAEAFF

length: 13
V: TRBV29-1
J: TRBJ1-2
size: NA
CDR3: CSVEEFQNYGYTF